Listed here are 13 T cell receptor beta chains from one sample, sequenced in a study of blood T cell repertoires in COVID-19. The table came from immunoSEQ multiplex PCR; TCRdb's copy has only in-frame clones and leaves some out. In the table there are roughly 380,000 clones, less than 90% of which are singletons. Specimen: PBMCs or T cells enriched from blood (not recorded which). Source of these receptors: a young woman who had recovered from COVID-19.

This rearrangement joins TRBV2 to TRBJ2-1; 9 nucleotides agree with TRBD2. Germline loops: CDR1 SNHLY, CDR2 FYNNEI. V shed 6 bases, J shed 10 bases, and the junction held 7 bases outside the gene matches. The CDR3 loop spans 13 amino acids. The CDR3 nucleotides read TGTGCCAGCAGCGATGCGGGGGGGCGGGAGCAGTTCTTC. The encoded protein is CASSDAGGREQFF.

CDR3 amino acids: CASSLVQNYGYTF. The CDR3 DNA reads as TGTGCCAGCAGCTTAGTGCAGAACTATGGCTACACCTTC. V and J are TRBV7-9 and TRBJ1-2, with D hard to call. The CDR3 extends over 13 amino acids. Between the trimmed V and J ends, which lost 1 base and 2 bases, there was a span of 5 bases. Germline V CDR1 and CDR2: SEHNR, FQNEAQ (reference sequence).

CDR3 coding DNA: TGCAGCGTTTCGCAGGATAGTAATCAGCCCCAGCATTTT. Its protein is CSVSQDSNQPQHF. The rearrangement links TRBV29-1 to TRBJ1-5; D call uncertain. V was clipped by 5 bases and J by 4 bases, with 12 bases between them. Germline V CDR1 and CDR2: SQVTM, ANQGSEA. CDR3 length: 13 amino acids.

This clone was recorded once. In nucleotides, the CDR3 is TGTGCCAGCAGCTTAGTCCCAATGCGGCTGAACACTGAAGCTTTCTTT. Its protein is CASSLVPMRLNTEAFF. V gene TRBV11-2 combines with J gene TRBJ1-1, with unresolved D. V dropped 1 base and J dropped 0 bases, with 12 bases sitting between them. Germline values: CDR1 SGHAT, CDR2 FQNNGV. This CDR3 has 16 residues.

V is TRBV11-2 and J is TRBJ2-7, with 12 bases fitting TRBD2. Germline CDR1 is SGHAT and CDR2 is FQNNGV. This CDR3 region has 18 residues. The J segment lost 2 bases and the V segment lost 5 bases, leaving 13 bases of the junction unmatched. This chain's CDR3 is CASSPIRRTSGTTYEQYF. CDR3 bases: TGTGCCAGCAGCCCCATAAGAAGGACTAGCGGGACCACCTACGAGCAGTACTTC.

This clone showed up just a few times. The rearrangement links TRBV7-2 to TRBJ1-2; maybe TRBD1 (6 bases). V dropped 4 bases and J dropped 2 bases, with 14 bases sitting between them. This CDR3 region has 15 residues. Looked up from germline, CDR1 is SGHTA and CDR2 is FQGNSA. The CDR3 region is CASSSSGQSNYGYTF. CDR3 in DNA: TGTGCCAGCAGCTCGTCTGGACAGAGCAACTATGGCTACACCTTC.

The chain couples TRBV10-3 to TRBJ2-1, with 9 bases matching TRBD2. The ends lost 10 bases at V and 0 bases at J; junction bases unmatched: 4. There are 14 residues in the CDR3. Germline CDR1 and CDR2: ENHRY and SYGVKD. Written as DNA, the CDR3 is TGTGCCACTCGGACTAGCGACTCCTACAATGAGCAGTTCTTC. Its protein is CATRTSDSYNEQFF.

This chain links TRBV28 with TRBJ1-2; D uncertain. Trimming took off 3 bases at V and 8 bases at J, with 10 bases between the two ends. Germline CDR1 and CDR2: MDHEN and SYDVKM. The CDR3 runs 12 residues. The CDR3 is CASSFLIGGYTF. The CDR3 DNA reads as TGTGCCAGCAGTTTCCTCATCGGGGGCTACACCTTC.

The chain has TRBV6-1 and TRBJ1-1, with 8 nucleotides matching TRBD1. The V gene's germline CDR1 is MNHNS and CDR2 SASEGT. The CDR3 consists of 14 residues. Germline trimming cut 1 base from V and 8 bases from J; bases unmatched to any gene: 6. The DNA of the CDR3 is TGTGCCAGCAGTGAAGTAATGGGGACAGGCGAAGCTTTCTTT. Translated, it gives CASSEVMGTGEAFF.

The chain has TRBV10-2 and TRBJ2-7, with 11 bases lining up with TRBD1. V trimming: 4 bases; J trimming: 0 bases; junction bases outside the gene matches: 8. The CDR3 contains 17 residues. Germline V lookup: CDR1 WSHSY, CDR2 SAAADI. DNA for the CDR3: TGCGCCAGCAGTGTGGGGAGAGGGACAGGGGGCTCCTACGAGCAGTACTTC. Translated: CASSVGRGTGGSYEQYF.

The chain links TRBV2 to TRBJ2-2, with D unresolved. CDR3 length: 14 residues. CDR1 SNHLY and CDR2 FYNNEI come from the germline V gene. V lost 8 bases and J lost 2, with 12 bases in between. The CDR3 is CASGQTSNTGELFF. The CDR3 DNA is TGTGCCAGCGGTCAGACTTCAAACACCGGGGAGCTGTTTTTT.

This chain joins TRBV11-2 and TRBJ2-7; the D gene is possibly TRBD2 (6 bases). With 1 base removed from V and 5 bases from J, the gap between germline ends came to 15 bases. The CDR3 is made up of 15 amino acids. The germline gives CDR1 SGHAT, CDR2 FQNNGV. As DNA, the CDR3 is TGTGCCAGCAGCTTAGTGTCGGGAGTCGTGAACGAGCAGTACTTC. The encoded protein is CASSLVSGVVNEQYF.

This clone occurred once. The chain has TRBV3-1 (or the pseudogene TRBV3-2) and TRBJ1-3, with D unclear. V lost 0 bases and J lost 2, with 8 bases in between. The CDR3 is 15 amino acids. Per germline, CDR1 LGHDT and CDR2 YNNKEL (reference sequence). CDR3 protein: CASSQDWSTGNTIYF. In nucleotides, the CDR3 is TGTGCCAGCAGCCAAGATTGGAGCACTGGAAACACCATATATTTT.